This TCR beta chain was recovered during a study of T cell responses to AZD1222 COVID-19 vaccine. Study-level points and caveats: Variant regions that are unmutated are reportedly the target of nearly half of spike-specific TCRs.

Comments on this clone: Its antigen remains unidentified.

Sequencing was performed with immunoSEQ multiplex PCR; in TCRdb, only in-frame clones are kept and a portion is missing. The data hold around 72,000 clones, with roughly four fifths observed a single time. Trimming took 3 bases from V and 6 from J; bases not matched to a gene: 0. Germline V gives CDR1 SQVTM, CDR2 ANQGSEA. The CDR3 is made up of 11 amino acids. Source: peripheral blood, taken on day 0 of AZD1222 vaccination. This receptor was obtained from an adult in good health. The rearrangement uses TRBV29-1 and TRBJ2-7; the match to TRBD2 covers 9 bases. The CDR3 sequence is CSVDSGSEQYF. DNA for the CDR3: TGCAGCGTTGATAGCGGGAGCGAGCAGTACTTC.